The 17 T cell receptor beta chains in this list originate from one sample, sequenced in a study of post-analysis software for immune sequencing data. Study-wide points: Several TRBV segments were more frequent in patients than controls; TRBV5-6, TRBV5-1 and TRBV20-1 belonged to this group.

Antigen specificity for these receptors is unknown. Unique molecular identifiers had been added to the TCR beta cDNA libraries. TCRdb independently ran MiXCR on the PCR reads; one entry per CDR3 protein. This sample has approximately 660,000 distinct CDR3 sequences, with 55% to 60% found just once. The specimen was blood. The receptors here all came from a girl aged 2 to 9 with multiple sclerosis.

The V and J genes are TRBV12-3 or TRBV12-4 and TRBJ1-1; D ambiguous. V lost 5 bases and J lost 0, with 10 bases in between. The CDR3 has 14 amino acids. CDR3 residues: CASSPVGLNTEAFF. DNA of the CDR3: TGTGCCAGCAGTCCTGTAGGGTTGAACACTGAAGCTTTCTTT.

This chain joins TRBV6-6 and TRBJ1-2; 8 nucleotides agree with TRBD1. The CDR3 is 17 amino acids. V gave up 5 bases and J gave up 2 bases; unmatched junction bases: 13. Germline assignment: CDR1 MNHNY and CDR2 SVGAGI (reference sequence). CDR3 DNA sequence: TGTGCCAGCAGTCCCTCGCCGGGACAGGAGAAGAACTATGGCTACACCTTC. Its protein is CASSPSPGQEKNYGYTF.

In this sample, this clonotype turned up a few times. The rearrangement uses TRBV20-1 and TRBJ2-1; TRBD2 is a possible D gene (6 bases). The CDR3 totals 15 residues. In germline, CDR1 is DFQATT, CDR2 SNEGSKA (reference sequence). The germline V and J ends were trimmed by 3 bases and 4 bases, with 16 bases remaining between them. CDR3 in amino acids: CSAREWDSEYNEQFF. The CDR3 DNA sequence: TGCAGTGCTAGGGAATGGGACTCCGAGTACAATGAGCAGTTCTTC.

This chain uses TRBV12-3 or TRBV12-4 with TRBJ1-1; 7 bases are a match to TRBD1. The CDR3 is 15 residues long. With 4 bases clipped from V and 1 base from J, the junction kept 6 bases outside the gene matches. CDR3 in amino acids: CASSSWTGANTEAFF. Written as DNA, the CDR3 is TGTGCCAGCAGTTCGTGGACAGGAGCGAACACTGAAGCTTTCTTT.

The rearrangement links TRBV29-1 to TRBJ1-1; the D gene is possibly TRBD1 (5 bases). The CDR3 contains 15 residues. The germline V and J ends were trimmed by 7 bases and 0 bases, with 18 bases remaining between them. Germline V gene sequence: CDR1 SQVTM, CDR2 ANQGSEA. The CDR3 loop reads CSAPGRGFMNTEAFF. The CDR3 DNA is TGCAGCGCCCCTGGTAGGGGCTTCATGAACACTGAAGCTTTCTTT. Filled out from reference TRBV29-1 and TRBJ1-1, the complete variable domain reads SAVISQKPSRDICQRGTSLTIQCQVDSQVTMMFWYRQQPGQSLTLIATANQGSEATYESGFVIDKFPISRPNLTFSTLTVSNMSPEDSSIYLCSAPGRGFMNTEAFFGQGTRLTVV.

This rearrangement joins TRBV14 to TRBJ2-5, with D perhaps given as TRBD1 or TRBD2 (5 bases each). The CDR3 is 15 amino acids. The ends were cut back, 2 bases at V and 4 bases at J, with 14 bases in the middle. Germline lookup yields CDR1 SGHDN and CDR2 FVKESK. The CDR3 DNA is TGTGCCAGCAGCCAAATCCCCGGGGCCACAGAGACCCAGTACTTC. Residues: CASSQIPGATETQYF. Full variable domain (missing parts from reference TRBV14 and TRBJ2-5): EAGVTQFPSHSVIEKGQTVTLRCDPISGHDNLYWYRRVMGKEIKFLLHFVKESKQDESGMPNNRFLAERTGGTYSTLKVQPAELEDSGVYFCASSQIPGATETQYFGPGTRLLVL.

The chain carries TRBV25-1 and TRBJ1-6; TRBD1 agrees at 8 bases. Germline V CDR1 and CDR2: MGHDK, SYGVNS. The CDR3 spans 16 residues. V was clipped by 6 bases and J by 10 bases; unmatched bases: 14. CDR3 amino acids: CASSPFRGPANSPLHF. CDR3 DNA: TGTGCCAGCAGCCCCTTCAGGGGGCCAGCGAACTCACCCCTCCACTTT.

The chain joins TRBV6-5 to TRBJ1-1; 7 nucleotides line up with TRBD1. Unmatched junction bases numbered 7, after V lost 6 bases and J lost 0 bases. The CDR3 covers 15 residues. Germline CDR1 reads MNHEY; CDR2 reads SVGAGI. The CDR3 nucleotides are TGTGCCAGCAGCTTACAGGGACAGATGAACACTGAAGCTTTCTTT. Its protein is CASSLQGQMNTEAFF.

The genes are TRBV29-1 and TRBJ2-7; possible D gene TRBD2, 6 bases. The CDR3 extends over 12 amino acids. Trimming left V 4 bases short and J 5 bases short, with 12 bases between. CDR1 and CDR2 (germline): SQVTM, ANQGSEA. The CDR3 protein is CSVVGGFHEQYF. DNA for the CDR3: TGCAGCGTTGTTGGGGGGTTCCACGAGCAGTACTTC.

V usage is TRBV10-3 and J usage is TRBJ2-3; perhaps D is TRBD1 or TRBD2 (5 bases each). There are 13 residues in the CDR3. The germline V gene has CDR1 ENHRY and CDR2 SYGVKD. Trimming cost V 8 bases and J 4 bases, with 13 bases left between them. In DNA, the CDR3 is TGTGCCATCCAAAAGGGACCCGCAGATACGCAGTATTTT. It specifies CAIQKGPADTQYF.

This clonotype was observed a single time. The chain couples TRBV12-3 or TRBV12-4 to TRBJ2-5; D not certain. The CDR3 is 14 residues long. The V end was cut by 3 bases, the J end by 2 bases, with 10 bases between. The DNA for the CDR3 is TGTGCCAGCAGTTTGATGGACGGGCAAGAGACCCAGTACTTC. This encodes CASSLMDGQETQYF.

This chain uses TRBV12-3 or TRBV12-4 with TRBJ2-3; 8 bases agree with TRBD2. V shed 6 bases, J shed 6 bases, and the junction held 8 bases outside the gene matches. The CDR3 contains 14 residues. The CDR3 protein is CASSNSGATDTQYF. DNA of the CDR3: TGTGCCAGCAGCAATAGCGGGGCTACGGATACGCAGTATTTT.

In its sample, this clonotype was seen a few times. This chain connects TRBV5-1 to TRBJ2-1; 7 bases map to TRBD2. The end of the DNA aligns better with TRBJ2-7, so the J call may be wrong. The CDR3 is 15 amino acids. From germline, CDR1 is SGHRS and CDR2 YFSETQ. In DNA, the CDR3 is TGCGCCAGCACCCCGGGGGGAGCTTCCTACAATGAGCAGTACTTC. This sequence encodes CASTPGGASYNEQYF.

The chain has TRBV11-1 and TRBJ1-2; 8 nucleotides match TRBD1. Trimming at V came to 5 bases and at J to 2 bases, leaving 7 bases not matched to a gene. CDR1 is SGHAT and CDR2 is FQDESV in the germline V gene (reference sequence). The CDR3 runs to 15 residues. CDR3 loop: CASSLTGTGNYGYTF. CDR3 nucleotides: TGTGCCAGCAGCCTTACCGGGACAGGCAACTATGGCTACACCTTC.

V is TRBV7-8 and J is TRBJ2-1, with 7 bases identical to TRBD1. V trimming: 5 bases; J trimming: 1 base; junction bases outside the gene matches: 14. Germline V gives CDR1 SGHVS, CDR2 FQNEAQ. The CDR3 loop spans 18 amino acids. The CDR3 DNA sequence: TGTGCCAGCAGCCCAGGGGGTAGTGTTCTAGCTTCCTACAATGAGCAGTTCTTC. This encodes CASSPGGSVLASYNEQFF.

This clonotype was observed once. J is TRBJ2-4 and V is TRBV12-3 or TRBV12-4, with D hard to call. The V and J ends lost 0 bases and 0 bases respectively, with 18 bases between them. The CDR3 sequence is 19 residues long. The DNA for the CDR3 is TGTGCCAGCAGTTTAGCGCTGGGCAGTGGAACCCTAGCCAAAAACATTCAGTACTTC. Its protein product is CASSLALGSGTLAKNIQYF.

The genes are TRBV7-2 and TRBJ1-6; D gene unclear. The CDR3 is 12 amino acids. Germline CDR1 and CDR2: SGHTA and FQGNSA. V lost 2 bases and J 13 bases, leaving 9 bases between the germline ends. CDR3 loop: CASSLFQAPLHF. As DNA, the CDR3 is TGTGCCAGCAGCTTATTCCAGGCGCCCCTCCACTTT. Together with reference TRBV7-2 and TRBJ1-6, the CDR3 gives the full variable domain: GAGVSQSPSNKVTEKGKDVELRCDPISGHTALYWYRQSLGQGLEFLIYFQGNSAPDKSGLPSDRFSAERTGGSVSTLTIQRTQQEDSAVYLCASSLFQAPLHFGNGTRLTVT.